These T cell receptor beta chains were read from a single sample in a study of T cell clones after liver transplantation. This table comes from immunoSEQ multiplex PCR, and its TCRdb copy is limited to in-frame clones, with some not included. The table records more than 100,000 clones, around 80% of them present only once. The material sequenced was CD4+ T cells from blood, taken approximately 45 months after liver transplant. These receptors were taken from a human patient who received a liver transplant. Some T cells may be supplied by the graft donor. Both conserved end residues are part of each CDR3. D genes are given only for firm matches. Not every row has a clone size; where given, it reads once, few, many or a size class.

V: TRBV5-1
J: TRBJ2-5
size: .
length: 14
D: .
CDR3: CASSSGGGEETQYF
DNA: TGCGCCAGCAGTTCCGGCGGAGGGGAAGAGACCCAGTACTTC

V: TRBV4-1
J: TRBJ1-4
size: .
length: 16
D: .
CDR3: CASSQGGDRSIEKLFF
DNA: TGCGCCAGCAGCCAAGGCGGGGATAGATCTATAGAAAAACTGTTTTTT

V: TRBV14
J: TRBJ2-5
size: .
length: 15
D: .
CDR3: CASSQDPAGLATQYF
DNA: TGTGCCAGCAGCCAAGACCCCGCGGGGTTAGCGACCCAGTACTTC

V: TRBV7-8
J: TRBJ1-3
size: once
length: 15
D: .
CDR3: CASSPRDLSGNTIYF
DNA: TGTGCCAGCAGCCCCCGGGACCTCTCTGGAAACACCATATATTTT

V: TRBV28
J: TRBJ1-5
size: .
length: 17
D: TRBD1
CDR3: CASRSGGQEGENQPQHF
DNA: TGTGCCAGCAGGAGCGGAGGACAGGAGGGAGAAAATCAGCCCCAGCATTTT

V: TRBV9
J: TRBJ2-7
size: once
length: 15
D: TRBD1
CDR3: CASNRGGTGRHEQYF
DNA: TGTGCCAGCAACCGAGGGGGGACAGGTCGTCACGAGCAGTACTTC

V: TRBV6-6
J: TRBJ1-2
size: .
length: 15
D: .
CDR3: CASRKTVPGPYGYTF
DNA: TGTGCCAGCAGGAAAACAGTCCCCGGTCCCTATGGCTACACCTTC

V: TRBV6-1
J: TRBJ1-4
size: .
length: 14
D: .
CDR3: CASGSDTGYEKLFF
DNA: TGTGCCAGCGGCAGTGATACGGGATATGAAAAACTGTTTTTT

V: TRBV6-1
J: TRBJ2-7
size: .
length: 13
D: .
CDR3: CASSPGGRGEQYF
DNA: TGTGCCAGCAGTCCGGGCGGGCGGGGAGAGCAGTACTTC

V: TRBV7-9
J: TRBJ2-1
size: .
length: 14
D: .
CDR3: CASSLGNPNNEQFF
DNA: TGTGCCAGCAGCCTGGGGAACCCGAACAATGAGCAGTTCTTC

V: TRBV7-9
J: TRBJ2-4
size: once
length: 17
D: .
CDR3: CASSLWMGREAKNIQYF
DNA: TGTGCCAGCAGCCTCTGGATGGGCAGGGAGGCCAAAAACATTCAGTACTTC

V: TRBV9
J: TRBJ1-2
size: .
length: 17
D: TRBD1
CDR3: CASSPSSGQIPTYGYTF
DNA: TGTGCCAGCAGCCCGTCCTCGGGACAGATTCCCACCTATGGCTACACCTTC

V: TRBV18
J: TRBJ2-5
size: .
length: 15
D: TRBD1
CDR3: CASSPRTGASETQYF
DNA: TGTGCCAGCTCACCACGGACAGGGGCCAGTGAGACCCAGTACTTC

V: TRBV5-1
J: TRBJ2-7
size: .
length: 14
D: TRBD2
CDR3: CASSQRTSEGEQYF
DNA: TGCGCCAGCAGCCAGCGGACTAGCGAAGGCGAGCAGTACTTC

V: TRBV5-6
J: TRBJ2-7
size: once
length: 13
D: .
CDR3: CASSSGGNYEQYF
DNA: TGTGCCAGCAGCTCCGGTGGGAATTACGAGCAGTACTTC

V: TRBV9
J: TRBJ2-7
size: .
length: 13
D: .
CDR3: CASSVKESYEQYF
DNA: TGTGCCAGCAGCGTAAAGGAATCCTACGAGCAGTACTTC

V: TRBV4-2
J: TRBJ2-2
size: .
length: 15
D: TRBD2
CDR3: CASSQELAGWGELFF
DNA: TGTGCCAGCAGCCAAGAATTAGCGGGGTGGGGGGAGCTGTTTTTT

V: TRBV18
J: TRBJ1-1
size: .
length: 16
D: TRBD1
CDR3: CASSQRTGTGNTEAFF
DNA: TGTGCCAGCTCACAGCGGACAGGGACCGGGAACACTGAAGCTTTCTTT

V: TRBV18
J: TRBJ2-3
size: once
length: 17
D: TRBD2
CDR3: CASSPLGLAETTDTQYF
DNA: TGTGCCAGCTCACCACTAGGACTAGCGGAAACCACAGATACGCAGTATTTT

V: TRBV5-1
J: TRBJ2-4
size: .
length: 11
D: .
CDR3: CASSLKNIQYF
DNA: TGCGCCAGCAGCTTAAAAAACATTCAGTACTTC

V: TRBV6-1
J: TRBJ1-1
size: .
length: 11
D: .
CDR3: CASSADTEAFF
DNA: TGTGCCAGCAGCGCCGACACTGAAGCTTTCTTT

V: TRBV27
J: TRBJ2-3
size: .
length: 15
D: .
CDR3: CASSPAPTPIDTQYF
DNA: TGTGCCAGCAGTCCCGCCCCGACGCCGATAGATACGCAGTATTTT

V: TRBV2
J: TRBJ1-2
size: .
length: 14
D: .
CDR3: CASSELGAPYGYTF
DNA: TGTGCCAGCAGTGAACTGGGGGCCCCGTATGGCTACACCTTC

V: TRBV2
J: TRBJ2-7
size: .
length: 14
D: TRBD2
CDR3: CASRQTSGTYEQYF
DNA: TGTGCCAGCAGGCAGACTAGCGGAACCTACGAGCAGTACTTC

V: TRBV7-9
J: TRBJ1-1
size: .
length: 13
D: .
CDR3: CASSSGRNTEAFF
DNA: TGTGCCAGCAGCTCGGGTAGGAACACTGAAGCTTTCTTT

V: TRBV2
J: TRBJ1-4
size: .
length: 17
D: .
CDR3: CASSESRAPYRSEKLFF
DNA: TGTGCCAGCAGTGAAAGCCGGGCCCCGTATAGAAGTGAAAAACTGTTTTTT

V: TRBV5-4
J: TRBJ2-7
size: .
length: 13
D: .
CDR3: CASSLSRRNEQYF
DNA: TGTGCCAGCAGCTTGTCCCGGAGGAACGAGCAGTACTTC

V: TRBV7-9
J: TRBJ2-3
size: .
length: 15
D: .
CDR3: CASSLAVGKPDTQYF
DNA: TGTGCCAGCAGCTTAGCGGTGGGCAAGCCAGATACGCAGTATTTT

V: TRBV5-1
J: TRBJ1-1
size: .
length: 17
D: .
CDR3: CASRSGGGARVNTEAFF
DNA: TGCGCCAGCAGATCTGGCGGGGGGGCAAGGGTGAACACTGAAGCTTTCTTT

V: TRBV28
J: TRBJ2-7
size: once
length: 15
D: TRBD2
CDR3: CASSLPGLAEYEQYF
DNA: TGTGCCAGCAGTTTACCAGGACTAGCGGAATACGAGCAGTACTTC

V: TRBV5-1
J: TRBJ2-7
size: .
length: 12
D: .
CDR3: CASSPWGGEQYF
DNA: TGCGCCAGCAGCCCATGGGGTGGCGAGCAGTACTTC

V: TRBV2
J: TRBJ2-5
size: .
length: 13
D: .
CDR3: CASRQGTIKTQYF
DNA: TGTGCCAGCAGACAGGGGACTATTAAGACCCAGTACTTC

V: TRBV27
J: TRBJ1-2
size: .
length: 13
D: .
CDR3: CASSLREHYGYTF
DNA: TGTGCCAGCAGCCTCAGGGAGCACTATGGCTACACCTTC

V: TRBV28
J: TRBJ1-2
size: .
length: 14
D: .
CDR3: CAIYGQGRGYGYTF
DNA: TGTGCCATCTATGGGCAGGGGCGCGGCTATGGCTACACCTTC

V: TRBV27
J: TRBJ2-3
size: .
length: 15
D: .
CDR3: CASSLSGVLSDTQYF
DNA: TGTGCCAGCAGTTTATCAGGGGTTTTGTCAGATACGCAGTATTTT

V: TRBV5-1
J: TRBJ1-2
size: .
length: 14
D: .
CDR3: CASRTSWTDSGYTF
DNA: TGCGCCAGCAGAACATCCTGGACGGACTCAGGCTACACCTTC

V: TRBV15
J: TRBJ1-4
size: .
length: 14
D: .
CDR3: CATQISPRNEKLFF
DNA: TGTGCCACCCAAATATCCCCAAGGAATGAAAAACTGTTTTTT

V: TRBV5-4
J: TRBJ2-5
size: .
length: 15
D: TRBD2
CDR3: CASSLGLAGQETQYF
DNA: TGTGCCAGCAGCTTGGGGCTAGCGGGACAAGAGACCCAGTACTTC

V: TRBV2
J: TRBJ2-1
size: .
length: 15
D: TRBD2
CDR3: CASTGTSGNNNEQFF
DNA: TGTGCCAGCACTGGGACTAGCGGGAACAACAATGAGCAGTTCTTC

V: TRBV7-2
J: TRBJ1-2
size: .
length: 14
D: .
CDR3: CASSLVLPGSGYTF
DNA: TGTGCCAGCAGCTTAGTTCTTCCGGGGTCTGGCTACACCTTC

V: TRBV5-1
J: TRBJ1-4
size: .
length: 14
D: .
CDR3: CASKAWQSDEKLFF
DNA: TGCGCCAGCAAAGCGTGGCAGAGTGATGAAAAACTGTTTTTT

V: TRBV19
J: TRBJ2-1
size: .
length: 16
D: TRBD2
CDR3: CASSIGTSGSYNEQFF
DNA: TGTGCCAGTAGTATAGGGACTAGCGGCTCCTACAATGAGCAGTTCTTC

V: TRBV6-4
J: TRBJ2-3
size: .
length: 15
D: TRBD2
CDR3: CASSELGLVGATQYF
DNA: TGTGCCAGCAGTGAGCTGGGACTAGTTGGCGCCACGCAGTATTTT

V: TRBV6-6
J: TRBJ2-2
size: .
length: 15
D: TRBD1
CDR3: CASSYWTGVAGELFF
DNA: TGTGCCAGCAGTTACTGGACAGGGGTGGCCGGGGAGCTGTTTTTT

V: TRBV27
J: TRBJ1-4
size: .
length: 11
D: .
CDR3: CASRGNEKLFF
DNA: TGTGCCAGCAGGGGGAATGAAAAACTGTTTTTT

V: TRBV7-3
J: TRBJ2-1
size: .
length: 19
D: TRBD2
CDR3: CASSRGPAGGFSSYNEQFF
DNA: TGTGCCAGCAGCCGCGGGCCAGCGGGGGGCTTCAGCTCCTACAATGAGCAGTTCTTC

V: TRBV13
J: TRBJ2-7
size: .
length: 14
D: .
CDR3: CASSLGQSSYEQYF
DNA: TGTGCCAGCAGCTTAGGACAGAGCTCCTACGAGCAGTACTTC

V: TRBV28
J: TRBJ1-1
size: few
length: 12
D: .
CDR3: CASSLRRTEAFF
DNA: TGTGCCAGCAGTTTAAGGAGGACTGAAGCTTTCTTT

V: TRBV6-5
J: TRBJ2-7
size: .
length: 11
D: .
CDR3: CASNDGQGQYF
DNA: TGTGCCAGCAACGACGGTCAGGGGCAGTACTTC

V: TRBV9
J: TRBJ2-1
size: .
length: 14
D: TRBD1
CDR3: CASSPGTGWDEQFF
DNA: TGTGCCAGCAGCCCCGGGACAGGGTGGGATGAGCAGTTCTTC

V: TRBV9
J: TRBJ2-1
size: .
length: 15
D: TRBD2
CDR3: CASSVGSGRSYEQFF
DNA: TGTGCCAGCAGCGTAGGAAGCGGGAGGTCCTATGAGCAGTTCTTC

V: TRBV5-4
J: TRBJ1-4
size: .
length: 15
D: TRBD1
CDR3: CASSLGGTGSEKLFF
DNA: TGTGCCAGCAGCTTGGGTGGGACAGGGTCTGAAAAACTGTTTTTT

V: TRBV7-2
J: TRBJ2-7
size: .
length: 14
D: .
CDR3: CASSLGMSSYEQYF
DNA: TGTGCCAGCAGCTTAGGGATGAGCTCCTACGAGCAGTACTTC

V: TRBV19
J: TRBJ2-2
size: once
length: 15
D: .
CDR3: CASSTPLRNTGELFF
DNA: TGTGCCAGTAGTACCCCCCTACGTAACACCGGGGAGCTGTTTTTT

V: TRBV6-1
J: TRBJ1-1
size: .
length: 14
D: .
CDR3: CASGLYREVTEAFF
DNA: TGTGCCAGCGGATTATACAGGGAGGTCACTGAAGCTTTCTTT